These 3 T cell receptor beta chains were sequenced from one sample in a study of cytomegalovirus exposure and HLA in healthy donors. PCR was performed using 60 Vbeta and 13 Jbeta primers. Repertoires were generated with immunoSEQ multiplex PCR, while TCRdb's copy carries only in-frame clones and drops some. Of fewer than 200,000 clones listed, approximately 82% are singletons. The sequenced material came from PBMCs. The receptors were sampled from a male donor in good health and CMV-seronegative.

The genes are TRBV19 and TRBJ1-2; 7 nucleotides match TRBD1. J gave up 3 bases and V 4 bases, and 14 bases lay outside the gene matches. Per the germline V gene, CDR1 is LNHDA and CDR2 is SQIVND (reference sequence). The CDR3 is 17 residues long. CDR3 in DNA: TGTGCCAGTAGTAAATTCAGACAGGGTCCCTACCACTATGGCTACACCTTC. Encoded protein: CASSKFRQGPYHYGYTF.

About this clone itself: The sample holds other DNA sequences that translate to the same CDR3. The CDR3 DNA follows: TGCGCCAGCAGTTGGACAGGAGGGACTGAAGCTTTCTTT. It translates to CASSWTGGTEAFF. This chain uses TRBV5-1 with TRBJ1-1; TRBD1 aligns across 7 bases. CDR1 and CDR2 (germline): SGHRS, YFSETQ. V lost 5 bases to trimming and J lost 5 bases; unmatched junction nucleotides: 6. This CDR3 comprises 13 residues.

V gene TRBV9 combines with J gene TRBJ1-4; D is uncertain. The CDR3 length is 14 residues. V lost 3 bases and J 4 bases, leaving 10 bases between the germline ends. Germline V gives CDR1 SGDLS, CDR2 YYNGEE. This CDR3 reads CASSGGIHNEKLFF. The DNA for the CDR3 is TGTGCCAGCAGCGGCGGGATCCATAATGAAAAACTGTTTTTT.